Each of the 8 T cell receptor beta chains below was sequenced from the same sample in a study of OX40 agonist ivuxolimab in advanced cancers. Library method: the immunoSEQ multiplex PCR assay. Drawn from immuneACCESS, this table holds only the in-frame rearrangements with V and J called that TCRdb kept. Clones are partly lost; checked studies trace under half to an unresolved V gene and leave the rest unexplained. The sample records over 50,000 clones, 70% to 90% of which are singletons. Together, the top ten hold 1.5% to 2% of the sample. This specimen consisted of CD4+ or CD8+ T cells sorted from blood, obtained in a trial of the OX40 agonist ivuxolimab. The receptors stem from an adult with an advanced solid tumor such as melanoma, head and neck, liver or kidney cancer.

The chain joins TRBV7-2 to TRBJ1-3, with a weak D call TRBD1 (6 bases). The CDR3 is made up of 13 amino acids. The ends were cut back, 5 bases at V and 8 bases at J, with 13 bases in the middle. The germline V gene has CDR1 SGHTA and CDR2 FQGNSA. DNA of the CDR3: TGTGCCAGCAGCCCAGGGGAGGTCTACACCATATATTTT. It encodes CASSPGEVYTIYF. Combining the CDR3 with reference TRBV7-2 and TRBJ1-3 gives the whole variable domain GAGVSQSPSNKVTEKGKDVELRCDPISGHTALYWYRQSLGQGLEFLIYFQGNSAPDKSGLPSDRFSAERTGGSVSTLTIQRTQQEDSAVYLCASSPGEVYTIYFGEGSWLTVV.

This clone has just a few counts. At the DNA level, this CDR3 is encoded by other sequences in the same sample as well. The chain couples TRBV11-2 to TRBJ2-3, with TRBD1 matching over 7 bases. The CDR3 loop spans 17 amino acids. In germline, CDR1 is SGHAT, CDR2 FQNNGV. The V gene end was trimmed by 5 bases and the J gene end by 2 bases; junction bases not matched to a gene: 13. CDR3 nucleotide sequence: TGTGCCAGCAGCCCCCCGACAGGGACGAAGGACACAGATACGCAGTATTTT. Its protein is CASSPPTGTKDTDTQYF.

The genes are TRBV21-1 and TRBJ1-2; TRBD1 is taken as the D call from the table, unchecked against the DNA. TRBV21-1 counts as a pseudogene. The CDR3 spans 14 residues. The CDR3 coding sequence is TGTGCCAGCAGCAAACCTACAGACCTCTATGGCTACACCTTC. Its translation is CASSKPTDLYGYTF.

Remarks on this clone: The same CDR3 can be traced to other DNA sequences in this sample. The V gene is TRBV15, the J gene TRBJ2-7; D not certain. The CDR3 covers 13 residues. The V end lost 0 bases, the J end lost 3 bases, and 6 bases lay between the germline ends. Germline loops: CDR1 LNHNV, CDR2 YYDKDF (reference sequence). The CDR3 sequence: CATSRDRDYEQYF. CDR3 bases: TGTGCCACCAGCAGAGATAGGGACTACGAGCAGTACTTC.

The count of this clone is one. The CDR3 DNA reads as TGTGCCAGCAGCTTTGGTCCAGGCCCCTATGGCTACACCTTC. This sequence encodes CASSFGPGPYGYTF. The J gene is TRBJ1-2, the V gene TRBV7-6; no clear D gene. CDR1 and CDR2 (germline): SGHVS, FNYEAQ. The CDR3 length is 14 residues. Trimming removed 3 bases at V and 4 bases at J, with 12 bases between.

The V gene is TRBV7-2, the J gene TRBJ1-4, with 11 bases aligning to TRBD1. Germline CDR1 and CDR2: SGHTA and FQGNSA. This CDR3 region has 15 residues. Losses at the gene ends were 5 bases for V and 7 bases for J; bases not matched to a gene: 6. This CDR3 is CASSPDRGRGEKLFF. The DNA of the CDR3 is TGTGCCAGCAGCCCGGACAGGGGGCGAGGTGAAAAACTGTTTTTT.

The CDR3 DNA is TGTGCCAGCAGTACCGGGGACATGAGCTCCTACGAGCAGTACTTC. It specifies CASSTGDMSSYEQYF. The chain combines TRBV6-6 with TRBJ2-7; maybe TRBD1 (6 bases). The CDR3 has 15 amino acids. From germline, CDR1 is MNHNY and CDR2 SVGAGI (reference sequence). V was shortened by 5 bases and J by 0 bases, with 14 bases between the two germline ends.

The rearrangement joins TRBV27 to TRBJ1-3; 8 bases agree with TRBD1. The CDR3 totals 15 residues. Losses at the gene ends were 3 bases for V and 5 bases for J; bases not matched to a gene: 6. Germline V gene data show CDR1 as MNHEY and CDR2 as SMNVEV (reference sequence). The CDR3 coding sequence is TGTGCCAGCAGTTTCTTCGACAGGGGCCGAAACACCATATATTTT. Encoded protein: CASSFFDRGRNTIYF.